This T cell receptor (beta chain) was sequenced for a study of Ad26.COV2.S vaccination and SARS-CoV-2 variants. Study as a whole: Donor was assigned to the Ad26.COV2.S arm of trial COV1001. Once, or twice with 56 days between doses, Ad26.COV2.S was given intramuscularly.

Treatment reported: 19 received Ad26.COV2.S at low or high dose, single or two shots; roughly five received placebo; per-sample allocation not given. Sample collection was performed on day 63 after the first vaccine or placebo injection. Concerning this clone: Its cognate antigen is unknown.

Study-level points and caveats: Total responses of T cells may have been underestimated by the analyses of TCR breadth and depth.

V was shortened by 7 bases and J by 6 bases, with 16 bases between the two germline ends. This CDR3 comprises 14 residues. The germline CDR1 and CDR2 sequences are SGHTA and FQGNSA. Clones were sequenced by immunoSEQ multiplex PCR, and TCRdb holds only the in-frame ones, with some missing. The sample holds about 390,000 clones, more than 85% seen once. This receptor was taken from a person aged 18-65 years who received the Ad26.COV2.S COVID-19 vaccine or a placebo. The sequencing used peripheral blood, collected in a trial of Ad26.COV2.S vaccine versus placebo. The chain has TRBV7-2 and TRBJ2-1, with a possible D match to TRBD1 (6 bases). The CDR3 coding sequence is TGTGCCAGCACCCCCGCACAGGGATTCAATGAGCAGTTCTTC. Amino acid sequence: CASTPAQGFNEQFF.